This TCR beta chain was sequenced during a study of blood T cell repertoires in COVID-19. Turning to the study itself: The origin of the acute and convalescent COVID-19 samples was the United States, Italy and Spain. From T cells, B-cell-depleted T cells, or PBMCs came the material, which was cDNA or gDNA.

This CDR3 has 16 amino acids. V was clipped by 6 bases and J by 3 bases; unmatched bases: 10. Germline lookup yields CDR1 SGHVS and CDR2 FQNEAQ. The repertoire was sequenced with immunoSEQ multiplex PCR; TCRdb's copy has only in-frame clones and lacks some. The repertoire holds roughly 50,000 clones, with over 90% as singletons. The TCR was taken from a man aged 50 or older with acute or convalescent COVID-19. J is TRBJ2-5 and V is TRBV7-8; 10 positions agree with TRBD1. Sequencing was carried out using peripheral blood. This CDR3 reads CASSCGQGVGKETQYF. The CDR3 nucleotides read TGTGCCAGCAGTTGTGGACAGGGGGTAGGTAAAGAGACCCAGTACTTC.